This T cell receptor beta chain was obtained from a study of regulatory T cells in long-lasting Graves disease. The study, taken as a whole, reports: Newly diagnosed Graves' patients had higher TCR diversity than persistent ones.

Germline V gene data show CDR1 as MGHRA and CDR2 as YSYEKL. With 3 bases clipped from V and 4 bases from J, the junction kept 13 bases outside the gene matches. CDR3 length: 18 residues. Time point: newly diagnosed GD, antithyroid drugs for less than 3 months. RNA isolated from PBMCs was used to make the TCR library. The authors drew patients from an endocrinology department in Xi'an, China. EDTA tubes were used for drawing around 8.2 milliliters of peripheral blood. Construction of the TCR beta libraries employed iRepertoire HTBI primers in conjunction with Arm-PCR of CDR3 regions. TCRdb re-derived calls from the multiplex PCR reads in MiXCR, one entry per CDR3 protein. The sample holds roughly 220,000 distinct CDR3 sequences; about 16% are singletons and the top ten take approximately 20%. With respect to this clonotype: Its antigen remains unknown.

This material consisted of peripheral blood mononuclear cells (PBMCs), taken at new diagnosis, from a patient treated with antithyroid drugs. V gene TRBV4-1 combines with J gene TRBJ2-2, with 8 bases aligning to TRBD2. The source is a female donor with Graves disease. The CDR3 nucleotides are TGCGCCAGCAGCCAGGGGGGACCAGCGGGAGTTGGCACCGGGGAGCTGTTTTTT. Residues: CASSQGGPAGVGTGELFF.